This T cell receptor (beta chain) is drawn from a study of T cell responses to AZD1222 COVID-19 vaccine. Overall study results and limits: Repertoires were obtained solely post-peak T cell response. Donors, mostly white British, included more females; clonal diversity was possibly underestimated. Reports say nearly half of spike-specific TCRs go after unmutated variant regions.

The CDR3 is 11 residues long. V was cut by 5 bases and J by 7 bases, with 5 bases left in between. Sequencing used immunoSEQ multiplex PCR; TCRdb keeps in-frame clones, though not all of them. Of some 90,000 clones listed, more than 70% were seen once; the top ten hold about 14%. This clone was recorded once. Its antigen is undetermined. This clonotype originated in an adult in good health. V and J are TRBV12-3 or TRBV12-4 and TRBJ1-4; possible D gene TRBD1, 5 bases. Specimen: peripheral blood, collected on day 0 of AZD1222 vaccination. The CDR3 protein is CASSQGEKLFF. CDR3 bases: TGTGCCAGCAGTCAGGGTGAAAAACTGTTTTTT.